This note documents a single T cell receptor (beta chain) sequence. The target antigen is unknown. The CDR3 totals 16 residues. With 6 bases clipped from V and 8 bases from J, the junction kept 18 bases outside the gene matches. CDR1 is DFQATT, CDR2 SNEGSKA, per germline (reference sequence). MiXCR, run by TCRdb on the reads, gives a single entry per CDR3 protein. The repertoire includes about half a million distinct CDR3 sequences, around 35% of them detected once, and roughly a sixth sits in the top ten. The data were obtained in a study of T cell repertoires in cytomegalovirus infection. Study as a whole: Well-studied HLA-B-restricted epitopes and recently identified HLA-C-restricted epitopes of CMV were both used in the study. Public TCR beta signature analysis indicated the presence of both CMV infection and matching HLA type.

Study findings and constraints: Summed frequency of public TCR beta families distinguished CMV carriers with the relevant HLA. HLA-C-restricted TCR beta clonotypes specific for CMV led the ex vivo response.

The receptor was derived from a human donor in good health (CMV status not recorded). Some clones in this sample may be carry-over from other donors' samples. The sample was cultured PBMCs, taken from culture after CMV antigen stimulation. The chain uses TRBV20-1 and TRBJ2-1, with 8 bases lining up with TRBD2. The CDR3 region has the DNA TGCAGTGCCCCGACGTTTCCAGCGGGAGTCATTCATGAGCAGTTCTTC. Amino acids: CSAPTFPAGVIHEQFF.